This is a list of T cell receptor beta chains from one sample in a study of blood T cells in healthy people across ages. TCRdb itself ran the 5' RACE reads through MiXCR, one entry per CDR3 protein. The sample shows about 1.8 million distinct CDR3 sequences, around half of them seen only once. The specimen sequenced was blood. The origin of the receptors is a woman aged 35 to 49 in good health. Both conserved end residues are part of each CDR3. Each record gives: D gene, J gene, V gene, clone size, CDR3 DNA, CDR3 protein. D genes are given only for firm matches. The size of a clone is reported for some rows only, either as once, few or many, or as a class for expanded clones.

D: TRBD2; J: TRBJ2-3; V: TRBV6-6; size: NA; DNA: TGTGCCAGCGAGGACCTCGGTCTAGCGGGGGGGACAAATACGCAGTATTTT; CDR3: CASEDLGLAGGTNTQYF
D: TRBD2; J: TRBJ2-5; V: TRBV6-2/TRBV6-3; size: NA; DNA: TGTGCCAGCACGCCCCAAGGGACTAGTGGGGAGACCCAGTACTTC; CDR3: CASTPQGTSGETQYF
D: NA; J: TRBJ2-7; V: TRBV5-1; size: NA; DNA: TGCGCCAGCAGCTTGGGATGGACCGCGAACGAGCAGTACTTC; CDR3: CASSLGWTANEQYF
D: NA; J: TRBJ2-1; V: TRBV27; size: many; DNA: TGTGCCAGCAGTTTAAGATCTAGCACTGAGCAGTTCTTC; CDR3: CASSLRSSTEQFF
D: TRBD2; J: TRBJ2-5; V: TRBV20-1; size: NA; DNA: TGCAGTGCTGATCTGCCAGGATCGACTAGCGGGGGGGCATTTGGGACCCAGTACTTC; CDR3: CSADLPGSTSGGAFGTQYF
D: TRBD1; J: TRBJ1-6; V: TRBV18; size: NA; DNA: TGTGCCAGCTCACCGGGACAGGCGAATAATTCACCCCTCCACTTT; CDR3: CASSPGQANNSPLHF
D: TRBD1; J: TRBJ1-6; V: TRBV20-1; size: NA; DNA: TGCAGTGCTCCCGACAGGGGTAATTCACCCCTCCACTTT; CDR3: CSAPDRGNSPLHF
D: NA; J: TRBJ2-3; V: TRBV6-6; size: few; DNA: TGTGCCAGCACCCACTGGGGGTCCTCCACAGATACGCAGTATTTT; CDR3: CASTHWGSSTDTQYF
D: TRBD2; J: TRBJ2-7; V: TRBV6-2/TRBV6-3; size: few; DNA: TGTGCCAGCAGTTCTAAGAGGACTAGCGGATCCTACGAGCAGTACTTC; CDR3: CASSSKRTSGSYEQYF
D: NA; J: TRBJ1-2; V: TRBV20-1; size: NA; DNA: TGCAGTGCTAGTGACTATGGCTACACCTTC; CDR3: CSASDYGYTF
D: TRBD1; J: TRBJ2-7; V: TRBV15; size: NA; DNA: TGTGCCACCAGCAGGGACAGGTCCCTATCCTACGAGCAGTACTTC; CDR3: CATSRDRSLSYEQYF
D: TRBD1; J: TRBJ1-1; V: TRBV5-1; size: NA; DNA: TGCGCCAGCAGCTTCCAGGGGGCCTACAGCGCTGAAGCTTTCTTT; CDR3: CASSFQGAYSAEAFF
D: NA; J: TRBJ2-3; V: TRBV2; size: few; DNA: TGTGCCAGCAGCGGGGTCGGACCGAGCACAGATACGCAGTATTTT; CDR3: CASSGVGPSTDTQYF
D: TRBD2; J: TRBJ2-7; V: TRBV4-2; size: NA; DNA: TGTGCCAGCAGCCGGACATCTAGCGGGGGGGTCGAGCAGTACTTC; CDR3: CASSRTSSGGVEQYF
D: TRBD1; J: TRBJ1-1; V: TRBV4-1; size: NA; DNA: TGCGCCAGCAGCCAAGGATCACAGGGGACGATCGGCACTGAAGCTTTCTTT; CDR3: CASSQGSQGTIGTEAFF
D: TRBD2; J: TRBJ2-1; V: TRBV7-2; size: few; DNA: TGTGCCAGCAGCTTAGGGCTGCGGCTAGCGGGGGGGAACAATGAGCAGTTCTTC; CDR3: CASSLGLRLAGGNNEQFF
D: NA; J: TRBJ2-7; V: TRBV27; size: NA; DNA: TGTGCCAGCAGTAGAGAGGGGCGTTACGAGCAGTACTTC; CDR3: CASSREGRYEQYF
D: TRBD2; J: TRBJ2-1; V: TRBV14; size: once; DNA: TGTGCCAGCAGCCCCCCGACTAGCGGGCCTTACAATGAGCAGTTCTTC; CDR3: CASSPPTSGPYNEQFF
D: NA; J: TRBJ2-3; V: TRBV11-2; size: few; DNA: TGTGCCAGCAGCTCCTCTCCGGGGACAGATACGCAGTATTTT; CDR3: CASSSSPGTDTQYF
D: NA; J: TRBJ2-1; V: TRBV6-6; size: NA; DNA: TGTGCCAGCCATCGGAAGGGCTCCTACAATGAGCAGTTCTTC; CDR3: CASHRKGSYNEQFF
D: TRBD1; J: TRBJ2-7; V: TRBV20-1; size: few; DNA: TGCAGTGCTAGAGATCCTGACAGGGCTTTCTACGAGCAGTACTTC; CDR3: CSARDPDRAFYEQYF
D: NA; J: TRBJ2-7; V: TRBV12-3/TRBV12-4; size: many; DNA: TGTGCCAGCAGTTTAGCTATACAGGGCTACGAGCAGTACTTC; CDR3: CASSLAIQGYEQYF
D: NA; J: TRBJ1-1; V: TRBV20-1; size: many; DNA: TGCAGGGGGGGGGTGAACACTGAAGCTTTCTTT; CDR3: CRGGVNTEAFF
D: NA; J: TRBJ2-6; V: TRBV6-5; size: NA; DNA: TGTGCCAGCAGTCCAGACAGGACCAACGTCCTGACTTTC; CDR3: CASSPDRTNVLTF
D: TRBD1; J: TRBJ2-3; V: TRBV5-5; size: NA; DNA: TGTGCCAGCAGCGAGGGGACAGGGAAGATGGCTACGCAGTATTTT; CDR3: CASSEGTGKMATQYF
D: NA; J: TRBJ1-4; V: TRBV29-1; size: NA; DNA: TGCAGCGCTGTTCTTGGACAGAATATACTGTTTTTT; CDR3: CSAVLGQNILFF
D: NA; J: TRBJ2-1; V: TRBV12-5; size: NA; DNA: TGTGCTAGTGGTTTGAAGAGTCACGGTGAGCAGTTCTTC; CDR3: CASGLKSHGEQFF
D: NA; J: TRBJ2-7; V: TRBV20-1; size: NA; DNA: TGCAGTGCTCCACCCGTAGGGGCCTACGAGCAGTACTTC; CDR3: CSAPPVGAYEQYF
D: TRBD2; J: TRBJ2-3; V: TRBV7-9; size: NA; DNA: TGTGCCAGCAGCCCGGGAGTAGCGGGGAGGTCAGATACGCAGTATTTT; CDR3: CASSPGVAGRSDTQYF
D: TRBD2; J: TRBJ2-3; V: TRBV7-2; size: few; DNA: TGTGCCAGCAGCCCTCAATTCCGAGCGGGGGGTGCAGATACGCAGTATTTT; CDR3: CASSPQFRAGGADTQYF
D: NA; J: TRBJ1-2; V: TRBV27; size: NA; DNA: TGTGCCAGCAGCCCGGGTTCAGGAGGTGCCTATGGCTACACCTTC; CDR3: CASSPGSGGAYGYTF
D: NA; J: TRBJ2-7; V: TRBV7-2; size: many; DNA: TGTGCCAGCAGCTGGGGACTTGGGAGTTACGAGCAGTACTTC; CDR3: CASSWGLGSYEQYF
D: TRBD1; J: TRBJ2-6; V: TRBV6-1; size: few; DNA: TGTGCCAGCAGCGGCGGGACAGGGCTTTTCTCTGGGGCCAACGTCCTGACTTTC; CDR3: CASSGGTGLFSGANVLTF
D: TRBD1; J: TRBJ2-1; V: TRBV3-1; size: NA; DNA: TGTGCCAGCACCAAAGACCAAAGAAGAGAAATGACAGGGGCCTACAATGAGCAGTTCTTC; CDR3: CASTKDQRREMTGAYNEQFF
D: NA; J: TRBJ1-2; V: TRBV29-1; size: NA; DNA: TGCAGCGTTGAAGATAGGCGGACAGAAAGCTATGGCTACACCTTC; CDR3: CSVEDRRTESYGYTF
D: NA; J: TRBJ2-1; V: TRBV7-2; size: NA; DNA: TGTGCCAGCAGGCCGGGTGCCGCGGATGAGCAGTTCTTC; CDR3: CASRPGAADEQFF
D: NA; J: TRBJ2-7; V: TRBV5-1; size: few; DNA: TGCGCCAGCAGCTCTCCATTGCCTCGGACAGCATCCTACGAGCAGTACTTC; CDR3: CASSSPLPRTASYEQYF
D: NA; J: TRBJ2-7; V: TRBV9; size: once; DNA: TGTGCCAGCAGCGTAGCGTGCGAGCAGTACTTC; CDR3: CASSVACEQYF
D: TRBD1; J: TRBJ2-7; V: TRBV3-1; size: few; DNA: TGTGCCAGCAGTGGACAGGCACACCCCTACGAGCAGTACTTC; CDR3: CASSGQAHPYEQYF
D: TRBD2; J: TRBJ2-3; V: TRBV20-1; size: NA; DNA: TGCAGTGCTAGCCTCACTGCCAGGCTAGCGGGGGTCACAGATACGCAGTATTTT; CDR3: CSASLTARLAGVTDTQYF
D: TRBD1; J: TRBJ2-2; V: TRBV5-1; size: NA; DNA: TGCGCCAGCAGCAAGGGGACAGATCTCACCGGGGAGCTGTTTTTT; CDR3: CASSKGTDLTGELFF
D: NA; J: TRBJ2-3; V: TRBV29-1; size: NA; DNA: TGCAGCGCCACCCCCGGTGCAGATACGCAGTATTTT; CDR3: CSATPGADTQYF